This T cell receptor beta chain was sequenced for a study of T cell responses to AZD1222 COVID-19 vaccine. Turning to this clone: What it recognizes is unknown.

Whole-study results and caveats: The donor group comprised mostly white British people and more females; the analysis possibly underestimated clonal diversity. Only 6 or 7 AZD1222 recipients tested seropositive at baseline.

Only in-frame clones appear in the TCRdb table, and some are missing; sequencing was by immunoSEQ multiplex PCR. The sample has about 110,000 clones, 92% seen once. Second-dose schedules of about 4 or about 12 weeks were combined. Losses at the gene ends were 2 bases for V and 12 bases for J; bases not matched to a gene: 9. CDR1 MNHEY and CDR2 SVGEGT come from the germline V gene. The CDR3 is made up of 14 amino acids. The clonotype comes from an adult who received the AZD1222 COVID-19 vaccine. The J gene is TRBJ2-2, the V gene TRBV6-2 or TRBV6-3; the match to TRBD2 covers 7 bases. The input for sequencing was peripheral blood, taken 28 days after the second AZD1222 dose. CDR3 loop: CASSYQRGSLQLFF. The CDR3 DNA follows: TGTGCCAGCAGTTACCAGCGGGGAAGTTTACAGCTGTTTTTT.